The 30 T cell receptor beta chains below all came from one sample that was sequenced in a study of T-cell reconstitution after alpha-beta-depleted transplantation in children. Unique molecular identifiers tagged the TCRbeta library. TCRdb processed the PCR reads anew with MiXCR; each CDR3 protein has one entry. The sample lists fewer than 700,000 distinct CDR3 sequences, over 10% occurring once. This material consisted of PBMCs, mostly from graft donor cells, taken 360 days after TCRalphabeta/CD19-depleted stem cell transplant. The source is a male patient aged 5 to 17 who had a stem cell transplant for acute myeloid leukemia, so the T cells may come from the graft donor.

The chain recombines TRBV6-1 with TRBJ2-1, with TRBD2 matching 8 bases. This CDR3 spans 15 amino acids. Germline values: CDR1 MNHNS, CDR2 SASEGT. The V gene end was trimmed by 4 bases and the J gene end by 8 bases; junction bases not matched to a gene: 10. The CDR3 DNA reads as TGTGCCAGCAGTGCAAAAGCGGGAGAATGGTATGAGCAGTTCTTC. Protein: CASSAKAGEWYEQFF.

This clonotype was picked up many times. The chain joins TRBV11-1 to TRBJ2-7; D ambiguous. Between the trimmed V and J ends, which lost 1 base and 2 bases, there was a span of 9 bases. CDR1 and CDR2 from the germline V gene are SGHAT and FQDESV (reference sequence). The CDR3 extends over 14 amino acids. The CDR3 spells CASSLDPPTYEQYF. The CDR3 DNA is TGTGCCAGCAGCTTAGACCCCCCTACCTACGAGCAGTACTTC.

This chain connects TRBV6-2 or TRBV6-3 to TRBJ2-7, with 13 bases fitting TRBD2. The CDR3 has 18 amino acids. Trimming took 2 bases from V and 0 from J; bases not matched to a gene: 7. Germline V gene data show CDR1 as MNHEY and CDR2 as SVGEGT. DNA of the CDR3: TGTGCCAGCAGTTACCCCTCGAGACTAGCGGGAGGCTCCTACGAGCAGTACTTC. This gives the protein CASSYPSRLAGGSYEQYF.

V usage is TRBV24-1 and J usage is TRBJ2-5, with D perhaps given as TRBD1 or TRBD2 (6 bases each). This CDR3 has 16 amino acids. With 4 bases removed from V and 4 bases from J, the gap between germline ends came to 18 bases. Germline V gene sequence: CDR1 KGHDR, CDR2 SFDVKD. CDR3 sequence: CATSETKTSRGETQYF. The CDR3 DNA reads as TGTGCCACCAGTGAGACGAAAACTAGCAGGGGAGAGACCCAGTACTTC.

This rearrangement joins TRBV12-3 or TRBV12-4 to TRBJ2-1; D remains unclear. With 2 bases removed from V and 10 bases from J, the gap between germline ends came to 9 bases. The CDR3 is 12 residues long. CDR3 coding DNA: TGTGCCAGCAGTTTACCGAGCGCCGAGCAGTTCTTC. It codes for CASSLPSAEQFF.

The chain recombines TRBV18 with TRBJ2-1; D could derive from TRBD1 or TRBD2 (6 bases each). Trimming shortened V by 0 bases and J by 5 bases, and 14 bases separated the two germline ends. Germline V lookup: CDR1 KGHSH, CDR2 LQKENI. The CDR3 extends over 16 amino acids. The CDR3 DNA reads TGTGCCAGCTCACCACCGGCCCACCGGGGGCACAATGAGCAGTTCTTC. This sequence encodes CASSPPAHRGHNEQFF. The full variable domain, with the rest looked up from reference TRBV18 and TRBJ2-1, is NAGVMQNPRHLVRRRGQEARLRCSPMKGHSHVYWYRQLPEEGLKFMVYLQKENIIDESGMPKERFSAEFPKEGPSILRIQQVVRGDSAAYFCASSPPAHRGHNEQFFGPGTRLTVL.

This clonotype occurred many times. The chain links TRBV28 to TRBJ1-2, with 8 positions matching TRBD1. After removal of 5 bases from V and 8 bases from J, the junction contained 13 bases not matched to a gene. Germline CDR1 MDHEN, CDR2 SYDVKM. The CDR3 is 15 amino acids. CDR3 nucleotides: TGTGCCAGCAGTGCCCCGGACAGGGAGCTAGGAGGCTACACCTTC. As protein: CASSAPDRELGGYTF.

V is TRBV7-6 and J is TRBJ1-4, with 12 bases that match TRBD1. CDR1 is SGHVS, CDR2 FNYEAQ, per germline. This CDR3 is built from 15 residues. Trimming cost V 5 bases and J 8 bases; bases outside gene matches: 6. The CDR3 is CASSGGTGGREKLFF. For the CDR3, the DNA is TGTGCCAGCAGCGGGGGGACAGGGGGCAGGGAAAAACTGTTTTTT.

This clonotype occurred many times. This sequence joins TRBV29-1 and TRBJ1-1, with D possibly TRBD1 on 6 matching bases. With 1 base removed from V and 5 bases from J, the gap between germline ends came to 20 bases. This CDR3 spans 16 amino acids. Germline V gene data show CDR1 as SQVTM and CDR2 as ANQGSEA. CDR3 sequence: CSVEGPNRQAWTEAFF. CDR3 nucleotides: TGCAGCGTTGAAGGGCCAAACCGACAGGCTTGGACTGAAGCTTTCTTT.

This clonotype was detected many times. The chain recombines TRBV5-8 with TRBJ2-1; 13 bases line up with TRBD2. The CDR3 consists of 14 residues. Germline V gene sequence: CDR1 SGHTS, CDR2 YDEGEE. The junction had 1 base not matched to a gene; V was cut back by 3 bases and J by 7 bases. CDR3: CASSWTSGRNEQFF. CDR3 coding DNA: TGTGCCAGCAGCTGGACTAGCGGGAGAAATGAGCAGTTCTTC. The complete variable domain, with remaining parts taken from reference TRBV5-8 and TRBJ2-1, reads EAGVTQSPTHLIKTRGQQATLRCSPISGHTSVYWYQQALGLGLQFLLWYDEGEERNRGNFPPRFSGRQFPNYSSELNVNALELEDSALYLCASSWTSGRNEQFFGPGTRLTVL.

The table lists this clonotype with many counts. The rearrangement links TRBV15 to TRBJ2-7; TRBD2 matches at 11 bases. Germline lookup yields CDR1 LNHNV and CDR2 YYDKDF (reference sequence). The CDR3 has 17 residues. J gave up 1 base and V 2 bases, and 7 bases lay outside the gene matches. CDR3 in DNA: TGTGCCACCAGCAGACCTGGGACTAGCGGCTCGTCCTACGAGCAGTACTTC. Protein sequence: CATSRPGTSGSSYEQYF.

This clonotype has only a few counts. V and J are TRBV20-1 and TRBJ2-2; D not certain. V was clipped by 1 base and J by 3 bases, with 6 bases between them. CDR3 length: 13 residues. The germline gives CDR1 DFQATT, CDR2 SNEGSKA (reference sequence). CDR3 nucleotides: TGCAGTGCTAGAGGGAAGTACACCGGGGAGCTGTTTTTT. Translated: CSARGKYTGELFF.

The CDR3 reads CASSAYGTEETQYF. The CDR3 DNA reads TGTGCCAGCAGCGCTTACGGGACAGAAGAGACCCAGTACTTC. The chain has TRBV9 and TRBJ2-5; 7 bases fit TRBD1. The V gene's germline CDR1 is SGDLS and CDR2 YYNGEE. V lost 3 bases to trimming and J lost 3 bases; unmatched junction nucleotides: 5. The CDR3 spans 14 residues. The full variable domain, its missing parts supplied by reference TRBV9 and TRBJ2-5, is DSGVTQTPKHLITATGQRVTLRCSPRSGDLSVYWYQQSLDQGLQFLIQYYNGEERAKGNILERFSAQQFPDLHSELNLSSLELGDSALYFCASSAYGTEETQYFGPGTRLLVL.

There are many counts of this clonotype. This chain joins TRBV24-1 and TRBJ2-1; no firm D call. Per the germline V gene, CDR1 is KGHDR and CDR2 is SFDVKD. The length of the CDR3 is 13 residues. V was shortened by 11 bases and J by 8 bases, with 18 bases between the two germline ends. DNA of the CDR3: TGTGCCATTAATCCTGGCAGGCCGGATGAGCAGTTCTTC. It specifies CAINPGRPDEQFF.

This clonotype has a count of ten or more. CDR3 loop: CASSSRLAGGTREQYF. The CDR3 DNA sequence: TGTGCCAGCAGCTCCCGACTAGCGGGAGGAACGCGGGAGCAGTACTTC. The chain combines TRBV7-9 with TRBJ2-7; TRBD2 agrees at 13 bases. This CDR3 is built from 16 residues. The germline V gene has CDR1 SEHNR and CDR2 FQNEAQ (reference sequence). The trim removed 4 bases at V and 7 bases at J, leaving 10 bases unmatched.

This clonotype was counted a few times. V gene TRBV28 combines with J gene TRBJ2-7, with TRBD1 matching over 9 bases. Unmatched junction bases numbered 8, after V lost 6 bases and J lost 5 bases. The CDR3 loop spans 14 amino acids. The germline CDR1 and CDR2 sequences are MDHEN and SYDVKM. As DNA, the CDR3 is TGTGCCAGCAGAGAGACAGGGGGTAGAGACGAGCAGTACTTC. Encoded protein: CASRETGGRDEQYF.

The chain employs TRBV12-3 or TRBV12-4 and TRBJ1-1; D gene ambiguous. The CDR3 runs 13 residues. Between the trimmed V and J ends, which lost 0 bases and 8 bases, there was a span of 10 bases. CDR3 residues: CASSLALGPEAFF. The CDR3, as DNA: TGTGCCAGCAGTTTAGCGCTGGGCCCCGAAGCTTTCTTT.

This chain joins TRBV12-3 or TRBV12-4 and TRBJ1-5; weak D call: TRBD1 (6 bases). V was trimmed by 3 bases and J by 4 bases, leaving 19 bases between them. The CDR3 has 17 residues. In DNA form, the CDR3 reads TGTGCCAGCAGTTTCCCCAGGGGCGGCGGATGGAATCAGCCCCAGCATTTT. Amino acids: CASSFPRGGGWNQPQHF.

Only a few counts were recorded for this clonotype. The chain couples TRBV15 to TRBJ2-7; D call uncertain. Germline V gene sequence: CDR1 LNHNV, CDR2 YYDKDF (reference sequence). The ends were cut back, 5 bases at V and 2 bases at J, with 13 bases in the middle. This CDR3 contains 14 residues. The CDR3 sequence is CATSPSWVAYEQYF. The CDR3 bases are TGTGCCACCAGCCCCTCATGGGTGGCCTACGAGCAGTACTTC.

This clonotype was detected only a few times. The V call is TRBV6-5, the J call TRBJ1-1; unclear D gene. CDR1 is MNHEY, CDR2 SVGAGI, per germline. V was cut by 9 bases and J by 1 base, with 15 bases left in between. The CDR3 length is 14 residues. CDR3 nucleotides: TGTGCCAGTCAAGTTTGGAAGAAGAACACTGAAGCTTTCTTT. Amino acids: CASQVWKKNTEAFF.

This clonotype has at least ten counts. J is TRBJ1-2 and V is TRBV6-5; D gene unclear. V was trimmed by 11 bases and J by 7 bases, leaving 32 bases between them. This CDR3 is built from 17 residues. CDR1 and CDR2 from the germline V gene are MNHEY and SVGAGI. CDR3 sequence: CASLDRERESGEPGYTF. The CDR3, as DNA: TGTGCCTCCCTCGATAGGGAGCGGGAGAGCGGGGAGCCTGGCTACACCTTC.

V and J are TRBV7-2 and TRBJ2-1; 13 bases line up with TRBD2. The germline V gene encodes CDR1 SGHTA and CDR2 FQGNSA. CDR3 length equals 14 residues. The J segment lost 9 bases and the V segment lost 6 bases, leaving 5 bases of the junction unmatched. CDR3 DNA sequence: TGTGCCAGCAGACTAGCGGGAGGGGTAGGTGAGCAGTTCTTC. It codes for CASRLAGGVGEQFF.

This chain uses TRBV12-3 or TRBV12-4 with TRBJ1-6; D may be TRBD1 (5 bases). The CDR3 covers 13 residues. Trimming left V 10 bases short and J 9 bases short, with 16 bases between. The CDR3 DNA is TGTGCCACCAGGGCCCGGGTGGGTTCACCCCTCCACTTT. Protein sequence: CATRARVGSPLHF.

In its sample, this clonotype was seen a few times. The chain couples TRBV20-1 to TRBJ1-1, with D possibly TRBD1 on 5 matching bases. Germline V gene sequence: CDR1 DFQATT, CDR2 SNEGSKA (reference sequence). V was clipped by 2 bases and J by 1 base, with 8 bases between them. CDR3 length equals 13 residues. CDR3 residues: CSARTGRNTEAFF. CDR3 sequence (DNA): TGCAGTGCTAGAACGGGACGGAACACTGAAGCTTTCTTT.

In this sample, this clonotype turned up a few times. Here the CDR3 DNA reads TGTGCCAGCAGTTACCTAGGGACAGCTAATCAGCCCCAGCATTTT. It encodes CASSYLGTANQPQHF. The chain links TRBV28 to TRBJ1-5; 7 nucleotides align to TRBD1. After removal of 4 bases from V and 4 bases from J, the junction contained 7 bases not matched to a gene. Germline values: CDR1 MDHEN, CDR2 SYDVKM. The CDR3 consists of 15 residues.

Many counts were recorded for this clonotype. The gene calls are TRBV29-1 and TRBJ2-1; 10 bases fit TRBD2. V shed 5 bases and J 9 bases; nucleotides not matched to a gene: 10. The CDR3 has 14 residues. Germline CDR1 is SQVTM and CDR2 is ANQGSEA. Here the CDR3 DNA reads TGCAGCGTTTATGTTCCTAGCGGGAGCGGTGAGCAGTTCTTC. It yields the protein CSVYVPSGSGEQFF.

This clonotype has a handful of counts. This chain uses TRBV6-5 with TRBJ1-3; 9 bases line up with TRBD1. CDR1 and CDR2 from the germline V gene are MNHEY and SVGAGI. The CDR3 contains 18 residues. With 5 bases clipped from V and 2 bases from J, the junction kept 13 bases outside the gene matches. This CDR3 is CASSLRGLQGATGNTIYF. The CDR3 DNA reads as TGTGCCAGCAGTCTCCGTGGCCTACAGGGGGCAACTGGAAACACCATATATTTT.

This clonotype came up a few times. As DNA, the CDR3 is TGCGCCAGCAGCGCAGCCTCCCCCTCTGGAAACACCATATATTTT. The encoded protein is CASSAASPSGNTIYF. The rearrangement uses TRBV5-1 and TRBJ1-3; D is unclear. This CDR3 region has 15 residues. V lost 4 bases and J 0 bases, leaving 11 bases between the germline ends. Germline CDR1 reads SGHRS; CDR2 reads YFSETQ.

This clonotype was seen a handful of times. This chain uses TRBV25-1 with TRBJ2-1, with D unresolved. This CDR3 has 17 residues. Germline V gene data show CDR1 as MGHDK and CDR2 as SYGVNS. Trimming stripped 1 base from V and 5 bases from J, with 18 bases between. CDR3 DNA: TGTGCCAGCAGTGAATGGTCGGAGAGGAAGAGCGACAATGAGCAGTTCTTC. Its translation: CASSEWSERKSDNEQFF.

The sample holds many counts of this clonotype. The V and J genes are TRBV29-1 and TRBJ2-1; 9 nucleotides agree with TRBD2. With 4 bases clipped from V and 6 bases from J, the junction kept 7 bases outside the gene matches. The CDR3 has 14 amino acids. The germline gives CDR1 SQVTM, CDR2 ANQGSEA. CDR3 bases: TGCAGCGTTGTAACCGGGACTAGCACCAATGAGCAGTTCTTC. Protein product: CSVVTGTSTNEQFF.